Listed below are T cell receptor beta chains from one sample, sequenced in a study of cytomegalovirus exposure and HLA in healthy donors. Using immunoSEQ multiplex PCR, the repertoire was profiled, and TCRdb retains in-frame clones only, with some absent. This sample has 150,000 to 200,000 clones, with roughly 83% found just once. The material sequenced was PBMCs. All receptors come from a boy aged 5 to 17 in good health and CMV-seronegative. Each CDR3 is given with its conserved first and last residue. The order of the fields is D gene, V gene, J gene, clone size, CDR3 protein, CDR3 DNA. A D gene is named only where the DNA matches it firmly. Rows may omit the clone size; those that give it use once, few, many or a size class.

d_call: TRBD1
v_call: TRBV5-6
j_call: TRBJ2-7
clone_size: .
cdr3_aa: CASSFGTGSSLNSPYEQYF
cdr3_nt: TGTGCCAGCAGCTTTGGGACAGGTTCCTCACTGAACTCTCCCTACGAGCAGTACTTC

d_call: TRBD2
v_call: TRBV27
j_call: TRBJ2-4
clone_size: .
cdr3_aa: CASSLVSSGLAGVGIQYF
cdr3_nt: TGTGCCAGCAGTTTAGTGTCATCCGGGCTAGCGGGAGTCGGCATTCAGTACTTC

d_call: .
v_call: TRBV5-1
j_call: TRBJ2-7
clone_size: .
cdr3_aa: CASSLSEGVYEQYF
cdr3_nt: TGCGCCAGCAGCTTGAGCGAGGGAGTCTACGAGCAGTACTTC

d_call: TRBD1
v_call: TRBV30
j_call: TRBJ1-6
clone_size: .
cdr3_aa: CALGAQGAYNSPLHF
cdr3_nt: TGTGCCTTAGGGGCCCAGGGGGCGTATAATTCACCCCTCCACTTT

d_call: TRBD2
v_call: TRBV7-7
j_call: TRBJ2-5
clone_size: .
cdr3_aa: CASSSSGGVLGTQYF
cdr3_nt: TGTGCTAGCAGCTCTAGCGGGGGGGTACTCGGGACCCAGTACTTC

d_call: TRBD2
v_call: TRBV7-2
j_call: TRBJ2-3
clone_size: .
cdr3_aa: CASSPRTSGAPRGTQYF
cdr3_nt: TGTGCCAGCAGCCCACGGACTAGCGGGGCCCCGCGCGGTACGCAGTATTTT

d_call: .
v_call: TRBV7-9
j_call: TRBJ2-1
clone_size: .
cdr3_aa: CASSLAGGEQFF
cdr3_nt: TGTGCCAGCAGCTTAGCGGGAGGCGAACAGTTCTTC

d_call: TRBD2
v_call: TRBV5-1
j_call: TRBJ2-6
clone_size: once
cdr3_aa: CASSLPAGSSGANVLTF
cdr3_nt: TGCGCCAGCAGCTTGCCAGCGGGGAGCTCTGGGGCCAACGTCCTGACTTTC

d_call: TRBD1
v_call: TRBV4-1
j_call: TRBJ1-2
clone_size: .
cdr3_aa: CASSQDPGTATPYGYTF
cdr3_nt: TGCGCCAGCAGCCAAGACCCCGGGACAGCAACGCCCTATGGCTACACCTTC

d_call: TRBD2
v_call: TRBV10-3
j_call: TRBJ2-5
clone_size: .
cdr3_aa: CAISDPTSGRAGETQYF
cdr3_nt: TGTGCCATCAGTGACCCGACTAGCGGGAGGGCCGGGGAGACCCAGTACTTC

d_call: TRBD2
v_call: TRBV9
j_call: TRBJ2-7
clone_size: .
cdr3_aa: CASSPVAGVLDEQYF
cdr3_nt: TGTGCCAGCAGCCCTGTGGCGGGAGTTCTCGACGAGCAGTACTTC

d_call: TRBD1
v_call: TRBV4-1
j_call: TRBJ2-4
clone_size: .
cdr3_aa: CASSQDPGQENIQYF
cdr3_nt: TGCGCCAGCAGCCAGGATCCCGGACAGGAAAACATTCAGTACTTC

d_call: .
v_call: TRBV30
j_call: TRBJ1-1
clone_size: .
cdr3_aa: CAWSSTGNTEAFF
cdr3_nt: TGTGCCTGGAGTTCGACGGGGAACACTGAAGCTTTCTTT

d_call: .
v_call: TRBV5-6
j_call: TRBJ2-7
clone_size: .
cdr3_aa: CASSLRTPHYEQYF
cdr3_nt: TGTGCCAGCAGCTTGCGTACGCCGCACTACGAGCAGTACTTC

d_call: .
v_call: TRBV7-2
j_call: TRBJ2-7
clone_size: .
cdr3_aa: CASSGGFYEQYF
cdr3_nt: TGTGCCAGCAGCGGCGGGTTCTACGAGCAGTACTTC

d_call: TRBD2
v_call: TRBV2
j_call: TRBJ2-1
clone_size: .
cdr3_aa: CACSGVSYNEQFF
cdr3_nt: TGTGCCTGTAGCGGGGTTTCCTACAATGAGCAGTTCTTC

d_call: .
v_call: TRBV10-3
j_call: TRBJ2-7
clone_size: .
cdr3_aa: CAISQAGVYEQYF
cdr3_nt: TGTGCCATCAGCCAAGCGGGTGTCTACGAGCAGTACTTC

d_call: TRBD2
v_call: TRBV13
j_call: TRBJ2-1
clone_size: .
cdr3_aa: CASSLASGGGYNEQFF
cdr3_nt: TGTGCCAGCAGCTTAGCATCCGGGGGGGGGTACAATGAGCAGTTCTTC

d_call: .
v_call: TRBV2
j_call: TRBJ1-2
clone_size: .
cdr3_aa: CASSGGPTYGYTF
cdr3_nt: TGTGCCAGCAGTGGAGGTCCCACCTATGGCTACACCTTC

d_call: .
v_call: TRBV5-1
j_call: TRBJ2-2
clone_size: .
cdr3_aa: CASSLFTGDTGELFF
cdr3_nt: TGCGCCAGCAGCTTGTTTACAGGAGACACCGGGGAGCTGTTTTTT

d_call: .
v_call: TRBV29-1
j_call: TRBJ1-4
clone_size: .
cdr3_aa: CSAIQVANEKLFF
cdr3_nt: TGCAGCGCAATACAGGTTGCTAATGAAAAACTGTTTTTT

d_call: TRBD2
v_call: TRBV2
j_call: TRBJ2-1
clone_size: .
cdr3_aa: CASRPTSANEQFF
cdr3_nt: TGTGCCAGCAGGCCGACTAGCGCCAATGAGCAGTTCTTC

d_call: .
v_call: TRBV5-1
j_call: TRBJ2-7
clone_size: .
cdr3_aa: CASSLEPAGEQYF
cdr3_nt: TGCGCCAGCAGCTTGGAGCCGGCGGGGGAGCAGTACTTC

d_call: .
v_call: TRBV10-2
j_call: TRBJ2-5
clone_size: .
cdr3_aa: CASSEYAGKQETQYF
cdr3_nt: TGCGCCAGCAGTGAGTATGCGGGGAAACAAGAGACCCAGTACTTC

d_call: .
v_call: TRBV19
j_call: TRBJ1-1
clone_size: .
cdr3_aa: CASSRTKAGEAFF
cdr3_nt: TGTGCCAGTAGCCGCACTAAGGCGGGTGAAGCTTTCTTT

d_call: TRBD1
v_call: TRBV6-5
j_call: TRBJ1-5
clone_size: .
cdr3_aa: CASRDRGNQPQHF
cdr3_nt: TGTGCCAGCAGGGACAGGGGCAATCAGCCCCAGCATTTT

d_call: TRBD1
v_call: TRBV14
j_call: TRBJ1-6
clone_size: .
cdr3_aa: CASSSRQGYNSPLHF
cdr3_nt: TGTGCCAGCAGCTCCCGACAGGGGTATAATTCACCCCTCCACTTT

d_call: TRBD2
v_call: TRBV7-9
j_call: TRBJ2-3
clone_size: .
cdr3_aa: CASSLRGDGTDTQYF
cdr3_nt: TGTGCCAGCAGCTTACGGGGGGACGGCACAGATACGCAGTATTTT

d_call: TRBD1
v_call: TRBV5-1
j_call: TRBJ1-2
clone_size: once
cdr3_aa: CASSLVGTGEPTF
cdr3_nt: TGCGCCAGCAGCTTGGTTGGGACAGGGGAGCCCACCTTC

d_call: TRBD2
v_call: TRBV19
j_call: TRBJ2-7
clone_size: .
cdr3_aa: CASSDGSGGLYEQYF
cdr3_nt: TGTGCCAGTAGTGATGGTAGCGGGGGCCTATACGAGCAGTACTTC

d_call: TRBD2
v_call: TRBV29-1
j_call: TRBJ2-3
clone_size: .
cdr3_aa: CSVAGEGFTDTQYF
cdr3_nt: TGCAGCGTAGCGGGAGAGGGGTTCACAGATACGCAGTATTTT

d_call: .
v_call: TRBV7-8
j_call: TRBJ2-7
clone_size: .
cdr3_aa: CASSFQGSAYEQYF
cdr3_nt: TGTGCCAGCAGCTTTCAGGGGTCGGCCTACGAGCAGTACTTC

d_call: TRBD2
v_call: TRBV18
j_call: TRBJ2-2
clone_size: .
cdr3_aa: CASSPPTSGSITGELFF
cdr3_nt: TGTGCCAGCTCACCACCAACTAGCGGGAGCATTACCGGGGAGCTGTTTTTT

d_call: .
v_call: TRBV13
j_call: TRBJ2-2
clone_size: .
cdr3_aa: CASSYPGHNTGELFF
cdr3_nt: TGTGCCAGCAGCTATCCGGGACACAACACCGGGGAGCTGTTTTTT

d_call: .
v_call: TRBV5-1
j_call: TRBJ1-5
clone_size: .
cdr3_aa: CASSLTAGGNQPQHF
cdr3_nt: TGCGCCAGCAGCCTCACGGCCGGGGGCAATCAGCCCCAGCATTTT

d_call: TRBD1
v_call: TRBV28
j_call: TRBJ1-6
clone_size: .
cdr3_aa: CASSIPRGSPLHF
cdr3_nt: TGTGCCAGCAGCATACCCAGGGGGTCACCCCTCCACTTT

d_call: TRBD1
v_call: TRBV6-1
j_call: TRBJ2-5
clone_size: .
cdr3_aa: CASRTLVRDSGSQYF
cdr3_nt: TGTGCCAGCAGGACCTTGGTGAGGGACAGCGGATCCCAGTACTTC

d_call: TRBD2
v_call: TRBV7-8
j_call: TRBJ2-4
clone_size: .
cdr3_aa: CASSARGGGENIQYF
cdr3_nt: TGTGCCAGCAGCGCACGGGGCGGGGGGGAAAACATTCAGTACTTC

d_call: TRBD1
v_call: TRBV5-1
j_call: TRBJ1-1
clone_size: .
cdr3_aa: CASRPKQGASNTEAFF
cdr3_nt: TGCGCCAGCAGACCCAAACAGGGGGCGAGTAACACTGAAGCTTTCTTT

d_call: .
v_call: TRBV27
j_call: TRBJ2-5
clone_size: .
cdr3_aa: CASSLDWADKETQYF
cdr3_nt: TGTGCCAGCAGTTTAGATTGGGCAGATAAAGAGACCCAGTACTTC

d_call: TRBD2
v_call: TRBV4-1
j_call: TRBJ2-3
clone_size: .
cdr3_aa: CASSHSRGSPDTQYF
cdr3_nt: TGCGCCAGCAGCCATTCCCGCGGGAGTCCAGATACGCAGTATTTT

d_call: .
v_call: TRBV6-1
j_call: TRBJ1-2
clone_size: .
cdr3_aa: CASSEQGNYGYTF
cdr3_nt: TGTGCCAGCAGTGAACAGGGGAACTATGGCTACACCTTC

d_call: .
v_call: TRBV29-1
j_call: TRBJ1-1
clone_size: .
cdr3_aa: CSVEGASGTEAFF
cdr3_nt: TGCAGCGTTGAGGGGGCCAGTGGAACTGAAGCTTTCTTT

d_call: TRBD1
v_call: TRBV27
j_call: TRBJ2-7
clone_size: few
cdr3_aa: CASRNGQVEPYEQYF
cdr3_nt: TGTGCCAGCAGGAACGGACAGGTCGAACCCTACGAGCAGTACTTC

d_call: TRBD2
v_call: TRBV5-1
j_call: TRBJ2-1
clone_size: .
cdr3_aa: CASSLLAGGYNEQFF
cdr3_nt: TGCGCCAGCAGCTTGTTAGCGGGGGGCTACAATGAGCAGTTCTTC

d_call: .
v_call: TRBV5-1
j_call: TRBJ2-2
clone_size: .
cdr3_aa: CASSLEITGLNGELFF
cdr3_nt: TGCGCCAGCAGCTTGGAAATAACGGGACTGAACGGGGAGCTGTTTTTT

d_call: TRBD1
v_call: TRBV27
j_call: TRBJ1-1
clone_size: .
cdr3_aa: CASSLETGATEAFF
cdr3_nt: TGTGCCAGCAGTTTAGAGACAGGGGCCACTGAAGCTTTCTTT

d_call: TRBD1
v_call: TRBV9
j_call: TRBJ2-3
clone_size: .
cdr3_aa: CASSATGGSPDTQYF
cdr3_nt: TGTGCCAGCAGCGCGACAGGGGGTAGCCCAGATACGCAGTATTTT

d_call: TRBD1
v_call: TRBV6-5
j_call: TRBJ1-1
clone_size: few
cdr3_aa: CASSSLDRDEAFF
cdr3_nt: TGTGCCAGCAGTTCCCTGGACAGGGATGAAGCTTTCTTT

d_call: TRBD1
v_call: TRBV7-3
j_call: TRBJ1-1
clone_size: .
cdr3_aa: CASSRGTGRNTEAFF
cdr3_nt: TGTGCCAGCAGCAGAGGGACAGGCCGGAACACTGAAGCTTTCTTT

d_call: TRBD1
v_call: TRBV5-4
j_call: TRBJ2-2
clone_size: few
cdr3_aa: CASHPGQGTGELFF
cdr3_nt: TGTGCCAGCCACCCGGGACAGGGAACCGGGGAGCTGTTTTTT

d_call: .
v_call: TRBV29-1
j_call: TRBJ2-2
clone_size: .
cdr3_aa: CSILTGTNTGELFF
cdr3_nt: TGCAGCATCCTTACGGGGACGAACACCGGGGAGCTGTTTTTT

d_call: TRBD2
v_call: TRBV4-3
j_call: TRBJ2-7
clone_size: .
cdr3_aa: CASSKEAGGNEQYF
cdr3_nt: TGCGCCAGCAGCAAAGAAGCGGGGGGGAACGAGCAGTACTTC

d_call: TRBD2
v_call: TRBV10-2
j_call: TRBJ2-7
clone_size: .
cdr3_aa: CASSEVPGLAGGYSYEQYF
cdr3_nt: TGCGCCAGCAGTGAGGTCCCGGGACTAGCGGGAGGGTACTCCTACGAGCAGTACTTC

d_call: TRBD1
v_call: TRBV6-5
j_call: TRBJ2-2
clone_size: .
cdr3_aa: CASSRTGGGGELFF
cdr3_nt: TGTGCCAGCAGCCGGACAGGGGGTGGCGGGGAGCTGTTTTTT

d_call: .
v_call: TRBV30
j_call: TRBJ1-2
clone_size: .
cdr3_aa: CALGGPSYGYTF
cdr3_nt: TGTGCCCTGGGGGGTCCCAGCTATGGCTACACCTTC

d_call: .
v_call: TRBV5-5
j_call: TRBJ2-5
clone_size: .
cdr3_aa: CASSLGQVREETQYF
cdr3_nt: TGTGCCAGCAGCTTGGGACAGGTGAGGGAAGAGACCCAGTACTTC